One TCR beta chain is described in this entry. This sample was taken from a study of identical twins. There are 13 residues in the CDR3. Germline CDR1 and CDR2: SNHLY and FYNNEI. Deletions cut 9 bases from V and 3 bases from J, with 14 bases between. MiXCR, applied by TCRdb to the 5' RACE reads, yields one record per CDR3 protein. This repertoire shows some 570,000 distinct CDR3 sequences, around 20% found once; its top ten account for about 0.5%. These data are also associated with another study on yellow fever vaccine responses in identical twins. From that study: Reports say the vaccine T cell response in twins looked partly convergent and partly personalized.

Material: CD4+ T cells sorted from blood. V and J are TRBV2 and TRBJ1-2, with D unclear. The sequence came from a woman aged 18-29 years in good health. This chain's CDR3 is CASRAGLDYGYTF. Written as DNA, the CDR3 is TGTGCCAGTCGAGCGGGGTTGGACTATGGCTACACCTTC. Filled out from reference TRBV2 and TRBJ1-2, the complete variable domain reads EPEVTQTPSHQVTQMGQEVILRCVPISNHLYFYWYRQILGQKVEFLVSFYNNEISEKSEIFDDQFSVERPDGSNFTLKIRSTKLEDSAMYFCASRAGLDYGYTFGSGTRLTVV.